The 8 T cell receptor beta chains in this list originate from one sample, sequenced in a study of T-cell memory formation after mild COVID-19. TCRdb analysed the 5' RACE reads with MiXCR anew, one entry per CDR3 protein. The table shows roughly 45,000 distinct CDR3 sequences, with 25% to 35% occurring only once. The specimen sequenced was PBMCs or a T cell subset sorted from them (not recorded which). The receptor set was obtained from a man aged 18 to 30 who had mild COVID-19 (a few samples of this study predate the infection). Cell type and time point are not known.

This clonotype was seen just once. The V gene is TRBV7-8, the J gene TRBJ1-1; D remains unclear. Trimming cost V 5 bases and J 0 bases, with 7 bases left between them. The CDR3 has 13 residues. Germline V lookup: CDR1 SGHVS, CDR2 FQNEAQ. CDR3 nucleotides: TGTGCCAGCAGCCTCCTGATGAACACTGAAGCTTTCTTT. Translating gives CASSLLMNTEAFF.

V gene TRBV2 combines with J gene TRBJ2-1; TRBD2 agrees at 8 bases. CDR3 length equals 15 residues. V shed 5 bases and J 5 bases; nucleotides not matched to a gene: 8. Germline V gene sequence: CDR1 SNHLY, CDR2 FYNNEI. CDR3 region: CASSPKRGPHNEQFF. CDR3 bases: TGTGCCAGCAGTCCCAAGCGGGGGCCTCACAATGAGCAGTTCTTC.

A few counts support this clonotype. The chain uses TRBV20-1 and TRBJ2-7; no clear D gene. Germline CDR1 is DFQATT and CDR2 is SNEGSKA (reference sequence). CDR3 length: 15 residues. The germline V and J ends were trimmed by 0 bases and 5 bases, with 17 bases remaining between them. CDR3 in DNA: TGCAGTGCTAGAGAGGAGCTAACGCTTTGGGACGAGCAGTACTTC. Protein: CSAREELTLWDEQYF.

This clonotype was counted a few times. The chain joins TRBV12-3 or TRBV12-4 to TRBJ2-1; TRBD2 agrees at 11 bases. V shed 5 bases and J 6 bases; nucleotides not matched to a gene: 3. The CDR3 runs to 14 residues. The CDR3 coding sequence is TGTGCCAGCAGTCAAACTAGCGGGGGCAATGAGCAGTTCTTC. Translation gives CASSQTSGGNEQFF.

The chain combines TRBV29-1 with TRBJ1-2; D gene unclear. Trimming took 3 bases from V and 6 from J, leaving 14 bases between them. The CDR3 is made up of 13 amino acids. CDR1 is SQVTM and CDR2 is ANQGSEA in the germline V gene. As DNA, the CDR3 is TGCAGCGTTGACTGGGTAGGATTAGATGGCTACACCTTC. It yields the protein CSVDWVGLDGYTF.

This clonotype was counted at least ten times. This chain links TRBV4-3 with TRBJ2-1; D unclear. CDR1 is LGHNA and CDR2 is YSLEER in the germline V gene. The CDR3 runs 16 residues. V lost 0 bases and J 0 bases, leaving 9 bases between the germline ends. In DNA form, the CDR3 reads TGCGCCAGCAGCCAAGATCAAGGACGCTCCTACAATGAGCAGTTCTTC. Its translation is CASSQDQGRSYNEQFF.

By frequency in the sample, this clonotype is medium-sized. This chain uses TRBV10-3 with TRBJ1-3; D unclear. Trimming stripped 7 bases from V and 2 bases from J, with 12 bases between. This CDR3 spans 14 amino acids. Per the germline V gene, CDR1 is ENHRY and CDR2 is SYGVKD. The CDR3 nucleotides read TGTGCCATCATGAGGGATACGACTGGAAACACCATATATTTT. It specifies CAIMRDTTGNTIYF.

This clonotype was seen a few times. The V call is TRBV20-1, the J call TRBJ2-7, with a possible D match to TRBD2 (5 bases). Trimming cost V 1 base and J 6 bases, with 16 bases left between them. CDR1 is DFQATT and CDR2 is SNEGSKA in the germline V gene (reference sequence). The CDR3 totals 14 residues. This CDR3 reads CSARALEDFPEQYF. CDR3 nucleotides: TGCAGTGCTAGAGCCCTCGAGGACTTTCCCGAGCAGTACTTC.